One sample yielded the 14 T cell receptor beta chains listed below, sequenced in a study of identical twins. TCRdb reprocessed the 5' RACE reads with MiXCR, giving one entry per CDR3 protein. The data hold around 1.7 million distinct CDR3 sequences, with 25% to 35% observed a single time. Input material: cord blood. Receptors originate from a newborn girl in good health.

V and J are TRBV28 and TRBJ2-7, with 9 bases lining up with TRBD1. The J call may be incorrect, as the DNA end agrees better with TRBJ2-5. This CDR3 spans 15 amino acids. CDR1 is MDHEN and CDR2 is SYDVKM in the germline V gene. The DNA for the CDR3 is TGTGCCAGCAGTTACAGGGGGCGCTGGCAAGAGACCCAGTACTTC. It yields the protein CASSYRGRWQETQYF.

V and J are TRBV20-1 and TRBJ2-1; 13 bases are shared with TRBD2. The CDR3 runs to 15 residues. CDR1 and CDR2 (germline): DFQATT, SNEGSKA (reference sequence). V shed 6 bases, J shed 4 bases, and the junction held 6 bases outside the gene matches. The DNA for the CDR3 is TGCAGTGCCTTGACTAGCGGGGGGCTATACAATGAGCAGTTCTTC. The encoded protein is CSALTSGGLYNEQFF.

The chain carries TRBV12-3 or TRBV12-4 and TRBJ1-2; D possibly corresponds to TRBD1 (5 bases). This CDR3 has 12 residues. Trimming cost V 6 bases and J 8 bases, with 13 bases left between them. The CDR3 coding sequence is TGTGCCAGCAGGGCCGGGACTCAGGGCTACACCTTC. This encodes CASRAGTQGYTF.

This clonotype was seen a few times. The chain employs TRBV28 and TRBJ2-1; D is ambiguous. The CDR3 has 14 amino acids. Germline assignment: CDR1 MDHEN and CDR2 SYDVKM. The ends were cut back, 5 bases at V and 2 bases at J, with 10 bases in the middle. The CDR3 reads CASSPSEPYNEQFF. The CDR3 DNA follows: TGTGCCAGCAGTCCCAGTGAACCCTACAATGAGCAGTTCTTC.

The chain employs TRBV19 and TRBJ2-4, with 9 bases lining up with TRBD1. CDR3 length: 15 amino acids. The germline CDR1 and CDR2 sequences are LNHDA and SQIVND (reference sequence). With V trimmed by 5 bases and J by 6 bases, 8 bases remained unmatched. CDR3 sequence: CASSPTGGMRNIQYF. The CDR3 DNA reads TGTGCCAGTAGTCCGACAGGGGGTATGAGAAACATTCAGTACTTC.

The gene calls are TRBV6-1 and TRBJ1-2; D is unclear. Germline lookup yields CDR1 MNHNS and CDR2 SASEGT. The ends were cut back, 0 bases at V and 2 bases at J, with 7 bases in the middle. The CDR3 spans 14 residues. CDR3 DNA sequence: TGTGCCAGCAGTGAAGCGGCAAAAAACTATGGCTACACCTTC. It specifies CASSEAAKNYGYTF.

This chain links TRBV20-1 with TRBJ2-6; 7 positions agree with TRBD1. The CDR3 has 18 residues. The germline V gene encodes CDR1 DFQATT and CDR2 SNEGSKA (reference sequence). V was clipped by 2 bases and J by 8 bases; unmatched bases: 18. The CDR3 loop is CSARPRTLRDSSPNVLTF. The CDR3 DNA reads TGCAGTGCTAGACCAAGAACTTTACGGGACAGCTCACCCAACGTCCTGACTTTC.

This clonotype was counted many times. The chain carries TRBV5-1 and TRBJ2-4; 9 nucleotides align to TRBD2. The length of the CDR3 is 14 residues. Per germline, CDR1 SGHRS and CDR2 YFSETQ. Trimming at V came to 2 bases and at J to 5 bases, leaving 2 bases not matched to a gene. CDR3: CASSLIAGENIQYF. The CDR3 DNA reads TGCGCCAGCAGCTTAATAGCGGGAGAAAACATTCAGTACTTC.

This clonotype was counted ten times or more. The gene calls are TRBV6-6 and TRBJ2-7, with D unresolved. V was shortened by 6 bases and J by 2 bases, with 5 bases between the two germline ends. The germline CDR1 and CDR2 sequences are MNHNY and SVGAGI (reference sequence). The CDR3 consists of 11 residues. The CDR3 here is CASRWTYEQYF. The CDR3 DNA sequence: TGTGCCAGCAGGTGGACCTACGAGCAGTACTTC.

This clonotype showed up many times. This sequence joins TRBV4-1 and TRBJ2-3; the match to TRBD2 covers 7 bases. CDR1 and CDR2 from the germline V gene are MGHRA and YSYEKL. The CDR3 loop spans 13 amino acids. The J segment lost 6 bases and the V segment lost 2 bases, leaving 2 bases of the junction unmatched. CDR3 sequence reads: CASSQTSVDTQYF. As DNA, the CDR3 is TGCGCCAGCAGCCAAACTAGCGTGGATACGCAGTATTTT.

The rearrangement links TRBV20-1 to TRBJ2-3; D is unclear. The CDR3 totals 15 residues. Deletions cut 3 bases from V and 0 bases from J, with 13 bases between. In germline, CDR1 is DFQATT, CDR2 SNEGSKA (reference sequence). In DNA, the CDR3 is TGCAGTGCTAGTGAGTGGCTTAAAAGCACAGATACGCAGTATTTT. Protein sequence: CSASEWLKSTDTQYF.

The V and J genes are TRBV28 and TRBJ2-7, with 8 nucleotides matching TRBD2. Germline V gene sequence: CDR1 MDHEN, CDR2 SYDVKM. J was trimmed by 3 bases and V by 3 bases; bases with no gene match: 4. The CDR3 totals 14 residues. The CDR3 DNA is TGTGCCAGCAGTTTTAGGGGACTAGTCTACGAGCAGTACTTC. It is translated as CASSFRGLVYEQYF.

This sequence joins TRBV9 and TRBJ2-2; 10 nucleotides agree with TRBD2. CDR3 length: 14 residues. V was clipped by 7 bases and J by 8 bases; unmatched bases: 8. Germline V gene data show CDR1 as SGDLS and CDR2 as YYNGEE. CDR3 DNA: TGTGCCAGCGCGGGAACTAGCGGGGTAGGGGAGCTGTTTTTT. Residues: CASAGTSGVGELFF.

This clonotype showed up many times. The V call is TRBV29-1, the J call TRBJ2-1; 11 positions agree with TRBD1. The CDR3 loop spans 13 amino acids. Germline assignment: CDR1 SQVTM and CDR2 ANQGSEA. The junction had 3 bases not matched to a gene; V was cut back by 5 bases and J by 6 bases. The CDR3 DNA is TGCAGCGTTTCGGGACAGGGGGGCAATGAGCAGTTCTTC. Encoded protein: CSVSGQGGNEQFF.